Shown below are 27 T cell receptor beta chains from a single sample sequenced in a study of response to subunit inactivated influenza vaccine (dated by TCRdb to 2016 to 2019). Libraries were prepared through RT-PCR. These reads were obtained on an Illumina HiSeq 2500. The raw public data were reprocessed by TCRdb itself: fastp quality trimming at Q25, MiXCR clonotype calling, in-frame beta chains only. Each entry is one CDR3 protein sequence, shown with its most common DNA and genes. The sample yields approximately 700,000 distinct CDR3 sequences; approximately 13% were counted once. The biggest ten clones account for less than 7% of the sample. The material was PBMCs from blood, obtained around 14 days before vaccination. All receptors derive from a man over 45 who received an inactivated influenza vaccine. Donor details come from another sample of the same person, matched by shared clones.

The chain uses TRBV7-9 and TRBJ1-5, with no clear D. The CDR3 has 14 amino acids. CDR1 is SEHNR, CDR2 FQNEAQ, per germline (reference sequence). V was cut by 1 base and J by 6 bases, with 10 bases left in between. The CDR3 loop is CASSLGPDPQPQHF. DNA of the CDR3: TGTGCCAGCAGCTTAGGTCCCGATCCTCAGCCCCAGCATTTT.

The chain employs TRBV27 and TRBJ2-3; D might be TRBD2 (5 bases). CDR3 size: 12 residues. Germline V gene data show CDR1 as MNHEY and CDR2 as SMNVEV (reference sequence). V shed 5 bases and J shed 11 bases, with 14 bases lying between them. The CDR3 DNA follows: TGTGCCAGCAGTCCCGCGGGTGGAGGGCAGTATTTT. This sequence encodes CASSPAGGGQYF.

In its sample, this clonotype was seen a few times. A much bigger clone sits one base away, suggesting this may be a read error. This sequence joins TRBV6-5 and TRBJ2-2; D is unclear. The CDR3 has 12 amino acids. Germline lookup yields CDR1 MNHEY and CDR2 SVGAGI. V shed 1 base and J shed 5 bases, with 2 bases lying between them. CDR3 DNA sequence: TGTGCCAGCAGTTACTGGACCGGGGAGCTGTTTTTT. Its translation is CASSYWTGELFF.

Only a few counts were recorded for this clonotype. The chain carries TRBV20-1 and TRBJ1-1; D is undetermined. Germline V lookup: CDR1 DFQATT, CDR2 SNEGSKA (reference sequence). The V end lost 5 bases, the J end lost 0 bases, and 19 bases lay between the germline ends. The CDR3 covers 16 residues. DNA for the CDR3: TGCAGTGCTCGCCCTCCGGGGTATGCGCTGAACACTGAAGCTTTCTTT. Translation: CSARPPGYALNTEAFF.

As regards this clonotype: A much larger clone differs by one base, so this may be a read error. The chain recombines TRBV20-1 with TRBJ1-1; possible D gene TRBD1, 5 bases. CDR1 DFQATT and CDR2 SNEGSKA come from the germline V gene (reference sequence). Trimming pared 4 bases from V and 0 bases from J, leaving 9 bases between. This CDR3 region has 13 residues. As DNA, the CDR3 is TGCAGTGCTAAGGGACGGTTGAACACTGAAGCTTTCTTT. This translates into CSAKGRLNTEAFF.

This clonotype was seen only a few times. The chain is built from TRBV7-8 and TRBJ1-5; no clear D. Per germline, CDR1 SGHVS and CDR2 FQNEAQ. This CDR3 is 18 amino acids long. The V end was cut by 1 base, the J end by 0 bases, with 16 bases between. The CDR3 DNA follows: TGTGCCAGCAGCTTAGGAAAAAGGACGGGATATAGCAATCAGCCCCAGCATTTT. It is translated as CASSLGKRTGYSNQPQHF. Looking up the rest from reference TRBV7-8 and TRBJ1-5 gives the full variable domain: GAGVSQSPRYKVAKRGQDVALRCDPISGHVSLFWYQQALGQGPEFLTYFQNEAQLDKSGLPSDRFFAERPEGSVSTLKIQRTQQEDSAVYLCASSLGKRTGYSNQPQHFGDGTRLSIL.

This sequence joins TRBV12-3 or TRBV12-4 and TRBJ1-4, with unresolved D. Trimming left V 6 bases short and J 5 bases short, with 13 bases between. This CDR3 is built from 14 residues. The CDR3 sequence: CASRRQDGNEKLFF. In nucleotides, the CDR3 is TGTGCCAGCAGGCGACAAGACGGAAATGAAAAACTGTTTTTT.

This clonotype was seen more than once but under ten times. Here the CDR3 reads CASSLMLGPGELFF. CDR3 sequence (DNA): TGTGCCAGCAGCTTAATGTTAGGGCCCGGGGAGCTGTTTTTT. The V and J genes are TRBV7-2 and TRBJ2-2; D is unclear. Per germline, CDR1 SGHTA and CDR2 FQGNSA. V lost 2 bases to trimming and J lost 6 bases, with 10 bases between them. The length of the CDR3 is 14 residues.

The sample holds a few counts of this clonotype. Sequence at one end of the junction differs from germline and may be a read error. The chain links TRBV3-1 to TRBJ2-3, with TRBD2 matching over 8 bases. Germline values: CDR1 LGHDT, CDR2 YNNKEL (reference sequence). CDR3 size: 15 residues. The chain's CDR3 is CASSPLRPERGLTRF. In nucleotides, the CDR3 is TGTGCCAGCAGCCCTCTTCGACCGGAGCGGGGGCTAACCCGCTTT.

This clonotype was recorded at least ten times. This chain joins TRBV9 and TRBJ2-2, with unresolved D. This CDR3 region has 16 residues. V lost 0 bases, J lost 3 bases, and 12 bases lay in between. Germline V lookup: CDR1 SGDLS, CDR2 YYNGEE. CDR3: CASSVAPSPDTGELFF. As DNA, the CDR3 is TGTGCCAGCAGCGTAGCTCCTAGTCCGGACACCGGGGAGCTGTTTTTT.

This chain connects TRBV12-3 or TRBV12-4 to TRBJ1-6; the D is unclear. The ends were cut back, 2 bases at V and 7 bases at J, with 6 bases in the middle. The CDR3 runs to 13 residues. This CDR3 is CASSLKENSPLHF. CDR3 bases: TGTGCCAGCAGTTTAAAGGAAAATTCACCCCTCCACTTT.

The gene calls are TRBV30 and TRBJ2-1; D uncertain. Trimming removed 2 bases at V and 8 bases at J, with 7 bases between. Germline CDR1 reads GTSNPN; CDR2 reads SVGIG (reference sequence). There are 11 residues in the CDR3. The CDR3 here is CAWSSFYEQFF. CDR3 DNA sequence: TGTGCCTGGAGTTCATTCTATGAGCAGTTCTTC. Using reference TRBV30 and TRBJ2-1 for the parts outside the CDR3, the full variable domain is SQTIHQWPATLVQPVGSPLSLECTVEGTSNPNLYWYRQAAGRGLQLLFYSVGIGQISSEVPQNLSASRPQDRQFILSSKKLLLSDSGFYLCAWSSFYEQFFGPGTRLTVL.

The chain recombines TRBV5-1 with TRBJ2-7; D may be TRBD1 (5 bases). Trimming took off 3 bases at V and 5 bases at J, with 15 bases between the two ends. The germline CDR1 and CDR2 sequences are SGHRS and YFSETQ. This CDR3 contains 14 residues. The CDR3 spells CASSSQGSPDEQYF. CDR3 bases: TGCGCCAGCAGCTCCCAGGGAAGTCCGGACGAGCAGTACTTC.

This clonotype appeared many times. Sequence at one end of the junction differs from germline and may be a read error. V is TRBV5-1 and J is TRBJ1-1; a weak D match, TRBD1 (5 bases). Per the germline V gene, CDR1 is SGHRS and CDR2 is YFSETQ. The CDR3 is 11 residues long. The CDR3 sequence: CASSLGAEAFF. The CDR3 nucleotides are TGTGCCAGCAGTTTGGGGGCTGAAGCTTTCTTT.

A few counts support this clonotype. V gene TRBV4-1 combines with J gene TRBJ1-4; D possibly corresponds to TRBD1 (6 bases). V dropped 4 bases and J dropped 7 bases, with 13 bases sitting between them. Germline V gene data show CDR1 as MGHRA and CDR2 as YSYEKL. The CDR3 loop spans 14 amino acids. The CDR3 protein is CASSPWTASEKLFF. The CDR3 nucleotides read TGCGCCAGCAGCCCATGGACAGCTAGTGAAAAACTGTTTTTT.

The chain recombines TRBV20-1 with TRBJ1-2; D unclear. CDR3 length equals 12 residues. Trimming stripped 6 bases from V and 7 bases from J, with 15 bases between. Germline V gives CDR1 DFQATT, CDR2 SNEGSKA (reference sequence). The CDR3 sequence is CSARRLSSGYTF. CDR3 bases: TGCAGTGCCAGGCGGTTGTCTTCTGGCTACACCTTC.

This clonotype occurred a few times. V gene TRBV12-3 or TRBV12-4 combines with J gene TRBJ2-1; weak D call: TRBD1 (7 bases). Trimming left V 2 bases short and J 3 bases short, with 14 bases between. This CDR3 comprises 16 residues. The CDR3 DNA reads TGTGCCAGCAGTTTATTGGAGGGGGCCCTCTACAATGAGCAGTTCTTC. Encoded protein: CASSLLEGALYNEQFF.

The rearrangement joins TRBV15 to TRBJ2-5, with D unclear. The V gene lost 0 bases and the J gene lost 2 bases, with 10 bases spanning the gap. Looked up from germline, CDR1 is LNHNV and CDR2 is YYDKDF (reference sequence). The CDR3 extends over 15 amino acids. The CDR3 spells CATSRDVSRQETQYF. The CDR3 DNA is TGTGCCACCAGCAGAGATGTAAGCCGTCAAGAGACCCAGTACTTC.

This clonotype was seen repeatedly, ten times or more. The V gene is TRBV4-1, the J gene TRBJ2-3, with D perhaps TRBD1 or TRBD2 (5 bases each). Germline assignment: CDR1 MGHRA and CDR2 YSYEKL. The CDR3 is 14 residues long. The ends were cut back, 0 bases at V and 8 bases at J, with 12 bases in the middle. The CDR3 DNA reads TGCGCCAGCAGCCAAGAGGCTACGGGACGTACGCAGTATTTT. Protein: CASSQEATGRTQYF.

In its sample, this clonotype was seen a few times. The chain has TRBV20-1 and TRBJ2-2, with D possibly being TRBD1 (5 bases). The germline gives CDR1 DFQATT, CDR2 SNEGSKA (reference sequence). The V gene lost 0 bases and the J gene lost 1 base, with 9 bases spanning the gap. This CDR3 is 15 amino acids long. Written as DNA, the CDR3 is TGCAGTGCTAGAGATGCCAGGGAGAACACCGGGGAGCTGTTTTTT. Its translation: CSARDARENTGELFF.

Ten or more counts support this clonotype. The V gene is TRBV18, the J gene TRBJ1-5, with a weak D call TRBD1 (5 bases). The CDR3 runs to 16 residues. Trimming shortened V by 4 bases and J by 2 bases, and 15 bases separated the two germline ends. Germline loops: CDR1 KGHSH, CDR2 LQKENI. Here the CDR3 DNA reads TGTGCCAGCTCACGGACATCCCTTGGAGGCAATCAGCCCCAGCATTTT. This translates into CASSRTSLGGNQPQHF.

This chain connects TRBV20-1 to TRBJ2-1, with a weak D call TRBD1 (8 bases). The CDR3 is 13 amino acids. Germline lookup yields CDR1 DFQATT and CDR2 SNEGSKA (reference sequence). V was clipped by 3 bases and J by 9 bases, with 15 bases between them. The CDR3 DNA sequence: TGCAGTGCTAGGTTAACAGGGGGGGGTGAGCAGTTCTTC. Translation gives CSARLTGGGEQFF.

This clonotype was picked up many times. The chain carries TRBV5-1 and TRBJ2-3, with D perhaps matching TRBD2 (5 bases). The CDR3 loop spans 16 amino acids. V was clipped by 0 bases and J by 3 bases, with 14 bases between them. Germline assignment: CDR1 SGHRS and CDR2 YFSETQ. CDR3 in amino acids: CASSLAIASGTDTQYF. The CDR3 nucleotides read TGCGCCAGCAGCTTGGCTATAGCGAGCGGAACAGATACGCAGTATTTT.

This chain's CDR3 is CASSDPKDGGDTGELFF. The CDR3 bases are TGTGCCAGCAGCGACCCCAAAGACGGGGGGGACACCGGGGAGCTGTTTTTT. The chain carries TRBV9 and TRBJ2-2; TRBD2 matches 8 bases. Germline lookup yields CDR1 SGDLS and CDR2 YYNGEE. J lost 3 bases, V lost 3 bases, and 10 bases had no gene match. CDR3 size: 17 residues. Using reference TRBV9 and TRBJ2-2 for the parts outside the CDR3, the full variable domain is DSGVTQTPKHLITATGQRVTLRCSPRSGDLSVYWYQQSLDQGLQFLIQYYNGEERAKGNILERFSAQQFPDLHSELNLSSLELGDSALYFCASSDPKDGGDTGELFFGEGSRLTVL.

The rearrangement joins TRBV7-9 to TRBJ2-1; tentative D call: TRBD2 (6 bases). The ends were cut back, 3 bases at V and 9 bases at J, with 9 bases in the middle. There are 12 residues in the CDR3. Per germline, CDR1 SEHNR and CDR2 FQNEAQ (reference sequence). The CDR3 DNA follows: TGTGCCAGCAGCTTCGGGGGTGTTGAGCAGTTCTTC. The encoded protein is CASSFGGVEQFF.

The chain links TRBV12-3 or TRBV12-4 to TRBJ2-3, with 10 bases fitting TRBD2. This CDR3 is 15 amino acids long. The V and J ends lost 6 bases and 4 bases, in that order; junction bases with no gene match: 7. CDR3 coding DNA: TGTGCCAGCAGCCCAAGTAGCGGGAGGCCAGATACGCAGTATTTT. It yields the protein CASSPSSGRPDTQYF.

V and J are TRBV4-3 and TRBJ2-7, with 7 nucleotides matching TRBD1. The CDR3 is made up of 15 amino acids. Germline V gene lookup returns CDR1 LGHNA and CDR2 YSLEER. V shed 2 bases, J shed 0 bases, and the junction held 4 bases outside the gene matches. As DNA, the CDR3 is TGCGCCAGCAGCCAATCACGGACAGGCTCCTACGAGCAGTACTTC. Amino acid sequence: CASSQSRTGSYEQYF.